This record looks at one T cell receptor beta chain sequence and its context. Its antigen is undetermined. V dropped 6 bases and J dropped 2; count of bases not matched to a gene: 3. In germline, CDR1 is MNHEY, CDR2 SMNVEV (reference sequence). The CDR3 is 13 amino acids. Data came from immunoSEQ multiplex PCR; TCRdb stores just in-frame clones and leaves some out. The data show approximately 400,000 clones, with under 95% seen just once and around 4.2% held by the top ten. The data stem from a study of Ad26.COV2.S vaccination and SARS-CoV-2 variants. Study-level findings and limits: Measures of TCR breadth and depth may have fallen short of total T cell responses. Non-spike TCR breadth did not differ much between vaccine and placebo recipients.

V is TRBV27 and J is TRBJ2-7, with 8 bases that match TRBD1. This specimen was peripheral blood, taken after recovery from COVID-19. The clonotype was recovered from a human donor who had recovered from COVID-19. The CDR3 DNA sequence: TGTGCCAGCAGGACAGGGGAACCCTACGAGCAGTACTTC. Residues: CASRTGEPYEQYF.